The clone carrying this T cell receptor (beta chain) was counted ten times or more. Its matching antigen is unknown. Uncontrolled infection, other autoimmune disease, pregnancy and lactation each barred patients from inclusion. These data come from a study of T cells in Graves' hyperthyroidism and ophthalmopathy. Study results and caveats: Appearing also in blood were most of the thyroid clonotypes expanded above 0.001.

CDR1 SNHLY and CDR2 FYNNEI come from the germline V gene. V lost 4 bases to trimming and J lost 6 bases, with 26 bases between them. The CDR3 covers 18 residues. Amplified TCR beta CDR3 regions came from RNA transcripts. The primer set for the first-round RT-PCR of the TCR CDR3 was HTBI. TCRdb used MiXCR to reprocess the multiplex PCR reads, holding one entry per CDR3 protein. The data show more than 300,000 distinct CDR3 sequences, about 17% seen once. Sequenced: blood. The TCR sequence derives from a woman in her twenties or thirties with Graves' hyperthyroidism that later progressed to Graves' ophthalmopathy. This chain uses TRBV2 with TRBJ2-3, with D perhaps TRBD1 or TRBD2 (5 bases each). CDR3 DNA sequence: TGTGCCAGCAGTGGTCAGGGACCACGACCCAACACACACGATACGCAGTATTTT. Translating gives CASSGQGPRPNTHDTQYF. Full variable domain (outside the CDR3, taken from reference TRBV2 and TRBJ2-3): EPEVTQTPSHQVTQMGQEVILRCVPISNHLYFYWYRQILGQKVEFLVSFYNNEISEKSEIFDDQFSVERPDGSNFTLKIRSTKLEDSAMYFCASSGQGPRPNTHDTQYFGPGTRLTVL.